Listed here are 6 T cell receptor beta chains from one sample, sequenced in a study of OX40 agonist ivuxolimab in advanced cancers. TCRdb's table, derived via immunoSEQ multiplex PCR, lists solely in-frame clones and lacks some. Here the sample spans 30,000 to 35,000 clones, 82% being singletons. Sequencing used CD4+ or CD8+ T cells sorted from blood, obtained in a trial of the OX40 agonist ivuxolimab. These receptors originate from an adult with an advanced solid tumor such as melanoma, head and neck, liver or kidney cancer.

CDR3 in DNA: TGTGCCAGCAGTTCGGGACAGGGTGACATTCAGTACTTC. It encodes CASSSGQGDIQYF. The chain recombines TRBV28 with TRBJ2-4, with 9 bases lining up with TRBD1. With 4 bases clipped from V and 8 bases from J, the junction kept 3 bases outside the gene matches. The CDR3 spans 13 residues. The germline V gene has CDR1 MDHEN and CDR2 SYDVKM.

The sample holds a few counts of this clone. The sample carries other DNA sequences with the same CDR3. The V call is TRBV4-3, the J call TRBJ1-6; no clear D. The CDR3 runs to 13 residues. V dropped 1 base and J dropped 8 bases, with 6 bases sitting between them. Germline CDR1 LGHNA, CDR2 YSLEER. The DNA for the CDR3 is TGCGCCAGCAGCCAAGTGGAAGATTCACCCCTCCACTTT. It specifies CASSQVEDSPLHF.

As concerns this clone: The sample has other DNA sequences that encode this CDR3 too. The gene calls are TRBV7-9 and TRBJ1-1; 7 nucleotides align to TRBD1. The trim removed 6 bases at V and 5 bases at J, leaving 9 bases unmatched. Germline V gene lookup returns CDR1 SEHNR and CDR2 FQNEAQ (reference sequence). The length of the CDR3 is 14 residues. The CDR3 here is CASRRQGPNTEAFF. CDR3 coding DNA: TGTGCCAGCAGGAGACAGGGACCGAATACTGAAGCTTTCTTT.

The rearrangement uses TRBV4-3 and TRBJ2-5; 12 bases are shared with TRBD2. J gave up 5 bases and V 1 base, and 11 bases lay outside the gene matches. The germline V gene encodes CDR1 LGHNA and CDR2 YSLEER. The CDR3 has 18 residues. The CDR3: CASSQGPATSGRGETQYF. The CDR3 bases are TGCGCCAGCAGCCAAGGTCCCGCGACTAGCGGGAGAGGGGAGACCCAGTACTTC.

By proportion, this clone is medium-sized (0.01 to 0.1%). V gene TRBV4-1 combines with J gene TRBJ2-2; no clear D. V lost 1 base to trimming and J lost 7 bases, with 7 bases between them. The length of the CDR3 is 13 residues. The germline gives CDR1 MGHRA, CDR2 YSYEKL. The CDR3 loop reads CASSQVRDGELFF. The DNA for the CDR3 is TGCGCCAGCAGCCAAGTTAGGGACGGGGAGCTGTTTTTT.

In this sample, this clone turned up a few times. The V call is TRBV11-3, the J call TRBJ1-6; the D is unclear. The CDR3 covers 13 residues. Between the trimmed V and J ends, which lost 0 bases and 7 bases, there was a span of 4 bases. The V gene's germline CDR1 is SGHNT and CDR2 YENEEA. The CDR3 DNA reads TGTGCCAGCAGCTTAGAGGCCAATTCACCCCTCCACTTT. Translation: CASSLEANSPLHF.